This TCR beta chain emerged from a study of blood T cells in healthy people across ages. Sample-barcoded 5' priming and a J-beta primer mix drove a second PCR of about 6 to 12 cycles. TCRdb used MiXCR to reprocess the 5' RACE reads, holding one entry per CDR3 protein. The sample lists fewer than 800,000 distinct CDR3 sequences; 20% to 25% were seen once. CDR3 size: 15 residues. Trimming shortened V by 3 bases and J by 3 bases, and 14 bases separated the two germline ends. The V gene's germline CDR1 is KGHSH and CDR2 LQKENI. This clonotype was seen a few times. Another study also made use of these data, one on T cells of mothers and their children.

This rearrangement joins TRBV18 to TRBJ1-1; D gene unclear. The sequence derives from a boy aged 5 to 17 in good health. The sequenced material came from blood. CDR3 in amino acids: CASSPRVDPDTEAFF. For the CDR3, the DNA is TGTGCCAGCTCACCCCGGGTCGATCCGGACACTGAAGCTTTCTTT.